This TCR beta chain is drawn from a study of OX40 agonist ivuxolimab in advanced cancers. CDR1 is SGHTA and CDR2 is FQGNSA in the germline V gene. Trimming pared 1 base from V and 3 bases from J, leaving 13 bases between. This CDR3 comprises 15 residues. TCRdb's copy holds only in-frame clones and misses some; the assay was immunoSEQ multiplex PCR. Here the sample spans fewer than 85,000 clones, over 80% being singletons. This specimen was CD4+ or CD8+ T cells sorted from blood, taken in a trial of the OX40 agonist ivuxolimab. The V call is TRBV7-2, the J call TRBJ2-7; perhaps TRBD2 as D (7 bases). The TCR sequence derives from an adult with an advanced solid tumor such as melanoma, head and neck, liver or kidney cancer. The DNA of the CDR3 is TGTGCCAGCAGCTTAGGGGGAGGGGGAAGCTACGAGCAGTACTTC. It encodes CASSLGGGGSYEQYF.